This entry is about one T cell receptor (beta chain). This clonotype is regarded as medium-sized (0.01 to 0.1%). Its antigen remains undetermined. Base qualities are missing; no much larger clone stands one base away. V loses 6 bases, J loses 4 bases, and the germline ends lie 17 bases apart. The CDR1 and CDR2 encoded by the germline V gene are MGHRA and YSYEKL. The CDR3 has 15 amino acids, counting the end cysteine and phenylalanine. The DNA shown is the 45-base CDR3, in frame from base 1. The library was made by 5' RACE. This sample was sequenced with a NextSeq 500. Unique molecular identifiers were attached to individual cDNA molecules in the TCR library protocol so that sequencing error and PCR bias could be corrected. Both TCR alpha and beta chains were sequenced, and tight co-correlation was observed between alpha and beta sequence abundances in each sample. Processing in the source paper ran as follows. V gene, J gene and CDR3 annotation of TCR sequences was performed with Decombinator V4. Expanded TCRs were defined as changing significantly between any two time points under a Poisson model with p below 0.0001. TCR abundances were normalised to the total number of TCRs sequenced per sample and expressed as counts per million. MAIT TCRs were defined by TRAV1-2 paired with TRAJ12, TRAJ20 or TRAJ33, and iNKT TCRs by TRAV10 paired with TRAJ18. VDJdb, accessed on 1 November 2021, was searched for TCRs annotated for CMV, EBV and SARS-CoV-2, and TCRs annotated for more than one antigen were excluded. The public reads were quality trimmed at Q25 with fastp and then assembled into clones with MiXCR by TCRdb, keeping productive beta chains. Merged by CDR3 protein, the rows form single entries marked with the most common genes and DNA. TCRdb's processing, not the authors', yielded these V and J calls. This sample comprises tens of thousands of distinct CDR3 sequences, approximately 4.4% of them detected only once. Around 6.3% of the sample is held by the ten biggest clonotypes.

These data come from a study of early T cells in non-severe SARS-CoV-2 infection (dated by TCRdb to about 2021). Background on the whole study: Because TCR sequencing relied on bulk RNA taken from unsorted whole blood, pairing of alpha and beta chains was not possible. Results the study describes overall, beyond this receptor: VDJdb matching was skewed toward anti-spike CD8 responses and likely underestimated virus-specific expansions by missing private and CD4 specificities.

Set within a cohort of healthcare workers in London, UK, this nested case-control study involved weekly PCR testing of nasopharyngeal swabs along with blood sampling. Between 23 and 31 March 2020, the week of the UK lockdown, healthcare workers were enrolled and then followed up weekly for as long as 16 weeks. The V and J genes are TRBV4-1 and TRBJ2-3; confidence is insufficient to name the D gene. What was sequenced was whole blood. This receptor was identified in an adult who was a healthcare worker with PCR-confirmed SARS-CoV-2 infection or an uninfected control (not recorded which). The CDR3 region: CASRAVMRNPDTQYF. The DNA sequence is TGCGCCAGCAGGGCTGTCATGAGAAATCCAGATACGCAGTATTTT.